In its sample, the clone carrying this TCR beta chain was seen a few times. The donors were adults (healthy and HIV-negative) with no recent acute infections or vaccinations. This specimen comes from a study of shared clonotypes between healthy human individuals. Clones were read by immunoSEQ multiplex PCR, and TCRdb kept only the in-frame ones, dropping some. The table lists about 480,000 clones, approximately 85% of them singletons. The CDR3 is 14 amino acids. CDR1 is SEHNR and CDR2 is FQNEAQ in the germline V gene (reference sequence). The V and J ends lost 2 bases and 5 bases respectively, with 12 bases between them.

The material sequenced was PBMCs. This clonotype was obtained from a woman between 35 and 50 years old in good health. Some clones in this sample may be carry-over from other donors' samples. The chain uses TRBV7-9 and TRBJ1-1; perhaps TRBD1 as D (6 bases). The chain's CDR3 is CASSLKQGETEAFF. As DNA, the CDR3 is TGTGCCAGCAGCTTAAAACAGGGAGAGACTGAAGCTTTCTTT.